Described below is a single TCR beta chain sequence and its context. The data were taken from a study of blood T cell repertoires in COVID-19. Study-wide background: Samples came from the United States, Italy and Spain, spanning acute and convalescent COVID-19. From T cells, B-cell-depleted T cells, or PBMCs came the material, which was cDNA or gDNA.

It was during active infection that Seattle patients were enrolled and then longitudinally followed. Source study methods: Amplification of reference gene primers provided the estimated nucleated cell counts. Libraries were prepared by immunoSEQ multiplex PCR; TCRdb keeps only in-frame clonotypes and omits some of them. The D gene and trimming were derived from the DNA, and the V and J assignments and clone size from that table. The sample lists approximately 97,000 clones, about nine tenths occurring once. The specimen sequenced was peripheral blood. The clonotype originates from a woman aged 45-65 years with COVID-19, enrolled during active disease.

CDR3 sequence reads: CASSRNRGRSCQYF. In DNA, the CDR3 is TGTGCCAGCAGCCGTAACAGGGGGAGATCTTGCCAGTACTTC. The chain recombines TRBV3-1 (or the pseudogene TRBV3-2) with TRBJ2-5; TRBD1 aligns across 8 bases. CDR1 is LGHDT and CDR2 is YNNKEL in the germline V gene (reference sequence). The junction had 11 bases not matched to a gene; V was cut back by 4 bases and J by 10 bases. The CDR3 consists of 14 residues.